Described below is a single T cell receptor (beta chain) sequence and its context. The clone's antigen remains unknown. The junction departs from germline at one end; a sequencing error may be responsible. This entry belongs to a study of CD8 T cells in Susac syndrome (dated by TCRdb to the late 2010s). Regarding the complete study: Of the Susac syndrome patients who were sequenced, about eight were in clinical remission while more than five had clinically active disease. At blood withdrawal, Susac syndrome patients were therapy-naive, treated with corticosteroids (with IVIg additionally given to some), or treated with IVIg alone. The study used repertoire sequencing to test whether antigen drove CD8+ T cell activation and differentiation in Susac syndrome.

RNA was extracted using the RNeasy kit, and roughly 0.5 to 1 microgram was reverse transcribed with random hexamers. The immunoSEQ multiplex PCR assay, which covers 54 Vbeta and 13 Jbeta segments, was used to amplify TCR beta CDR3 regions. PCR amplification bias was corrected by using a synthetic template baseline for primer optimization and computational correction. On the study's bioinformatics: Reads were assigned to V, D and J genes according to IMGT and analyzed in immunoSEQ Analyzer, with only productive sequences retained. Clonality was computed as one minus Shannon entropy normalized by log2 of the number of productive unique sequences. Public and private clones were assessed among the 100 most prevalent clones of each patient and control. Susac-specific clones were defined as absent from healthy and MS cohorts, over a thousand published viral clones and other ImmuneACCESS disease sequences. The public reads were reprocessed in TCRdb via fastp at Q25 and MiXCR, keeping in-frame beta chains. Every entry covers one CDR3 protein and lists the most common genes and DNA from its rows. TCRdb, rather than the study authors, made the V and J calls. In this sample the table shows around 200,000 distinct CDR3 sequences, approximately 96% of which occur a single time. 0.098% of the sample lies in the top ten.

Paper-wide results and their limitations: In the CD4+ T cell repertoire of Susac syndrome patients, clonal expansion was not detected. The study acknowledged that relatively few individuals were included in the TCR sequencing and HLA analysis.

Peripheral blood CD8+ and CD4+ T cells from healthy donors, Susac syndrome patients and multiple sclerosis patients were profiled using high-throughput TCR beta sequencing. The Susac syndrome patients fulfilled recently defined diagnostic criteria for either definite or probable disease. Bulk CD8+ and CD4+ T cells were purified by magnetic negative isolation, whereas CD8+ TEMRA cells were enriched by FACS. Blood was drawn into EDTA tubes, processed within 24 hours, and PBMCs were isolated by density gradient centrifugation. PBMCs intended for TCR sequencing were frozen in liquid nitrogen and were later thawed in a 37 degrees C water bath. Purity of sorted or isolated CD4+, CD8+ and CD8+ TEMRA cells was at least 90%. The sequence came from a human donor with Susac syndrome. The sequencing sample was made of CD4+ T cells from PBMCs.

Read as DNA, the sequence is TGTGCTAGCAGCTTACCCGGACAGCAAGAGACCCAGTACTTC. Its amino acids are CASSLPGQQETQYF. In this chain, TRBV7-7 is recombined with TRBJ2-5; perhaps TRBD1 is the D gene, with 6 bases matching. Including the terminal cysteine and phenylalanine, the CDR3 comprises 14 residues. The DNA shown is the 42-base CDR3, in frame from base 1. Via the germline V gene (reference sequence), CDR1 is SSHAT and CDR2 FNYEAQ.